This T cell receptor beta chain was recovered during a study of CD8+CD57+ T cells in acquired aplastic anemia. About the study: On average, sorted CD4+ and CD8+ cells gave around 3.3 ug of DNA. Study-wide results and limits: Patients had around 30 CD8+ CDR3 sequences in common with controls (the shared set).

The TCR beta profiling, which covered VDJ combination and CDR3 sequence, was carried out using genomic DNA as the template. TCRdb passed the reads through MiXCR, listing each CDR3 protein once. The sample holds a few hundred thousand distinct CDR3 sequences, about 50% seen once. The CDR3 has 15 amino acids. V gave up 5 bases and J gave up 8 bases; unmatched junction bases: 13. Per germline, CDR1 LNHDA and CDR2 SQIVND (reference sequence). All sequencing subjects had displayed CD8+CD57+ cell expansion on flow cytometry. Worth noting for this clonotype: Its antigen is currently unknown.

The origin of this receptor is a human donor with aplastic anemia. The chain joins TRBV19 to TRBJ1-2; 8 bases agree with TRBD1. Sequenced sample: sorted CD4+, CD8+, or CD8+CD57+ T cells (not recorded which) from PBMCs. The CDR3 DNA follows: TGTGCCAGTAGTCCCCAAACATCGACAGGGGAGGGCTACACCTTC. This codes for CASSPQTSTGEGYTF.